This T cell receptor (beta chain) derives from a study of blood T cells in healthy people across ages. Germline CDR1 is MGHRA and CDR2 is YSYEKL. The CDR3 extends over 16 amino acids. Unmatched junction bases numbered 16, after V lost 5 bases and J lost 11 bases. This clonotype was counted a single time. A second about 6 to 11 cycle PCR used barcoded and J-beta primers. TCRdb passed the 5' RACE reads through MiXCR, listing each CDR3 protein once. The sample shows some 920,000 distinct CDR3 sequences, roughly 51% of them seen only once. The V gene is TRBV4-1, the J gene TRBJ2-5, with 11 bases matching TRBD2. This TCR was sampled from a woman aged 60-75 years in good health. Sequencing was performed on blood. CDR3 bases: TGCGCCAGCAGCGAGCGCTTAGCGGGAGGGCACTGTGAGCAGTACTTC. It codes for CASSERLAGGHCEQYF.